The clone carrying this T cell receptor (beta chain) was seen more than once but under ten times. Its antigen remains unknown. This sample was taken from a study of beta chain features in type 1 diabetes. The length of the CDR3 is 14 residues. V dropped 5 bases and J dropped 4 bases, with 12 bases sitting between them. In germline, CDR1 is SGHTA, CDR2 FQGNSA. Expressed TCRB transcripts were sequenced, since all the RNA that had been isolated was reverse transcribed. The repertoire was sequenced with immunoSEQ multiplex PCR; TCRdb's copy has only in-frame clones and lacks some. The sample yields around 400,000 clones, around 12% seen once. Study-wide results and caveats: Within patients, naive, central memory and Treg TCRB repertoires seemed more similar than within healthy donors. VDJ junctions sequenced from type 1 diabetes patients showed fewer insertions and more deletions.

The sequenced sample was naive CD4+ T cells from blood. The genes are TRBV7-2 and TRBJ2-1, with unresolved D. This sequence originates from a man between 18 and 35 years old in good health. Here the CDR3 DNA reads TGTGCCAGCAGCCGTGACTCGACTTACAATGAGCAGTTCTTC. Encoded protein: CASSRDSTYNEQFF.